This record concerns one T cell receptor (beta chain) sequence. The antigen is undetermined. The junction shows a germline mismatch at one end, possibly a read error. These data belong to a study of read filtering for tumor transcriptome and immune sequencing. Study-wide background: Revised staging placed under ten patients in R-ISS I, roughly 17 in II, more than five in III. Study-wide results and limits: Dropping single-read clonotypes raised IR-seq and RNA-seq shared-clonotype correlation.

Per the germline V gene, CDR1 is GTSNPN and CDR2 is SVGIG (reference sequence). The CDR3 covers 13 residues. Molecular barcoded adaptors covering alpha/delta and beta/gamma chains were used on approximately 440 ng RNA. TCRdb independently ran MiXCR on the reads; one entry per CDR3 protein. The repertoire includes about 93,000 distinct CDR3 sequences, about 22% of them detected once, and 10% to 12% sits in the top ten. This TCR came from a donor over 35 with multiple myeloma. Input material: a population of CD138-negative cells sorted from bone marrow. The gene calls are TRBV30 and TRBJ2-1; perhaps TRBD1 as D (5 bases). The CDR3 sequence: CAWYSTGHNKQFF. In DNA, the CDR3 is TGTGCCTGGTACTCTACAGGCCACAATAAGCAGTTCTTC.